The rows below give T cell receptor beta chains drawn from one sample of a study of radiotherapy plus CTLA-4 blockade in lung cancer. Clones were sequenced by immunoSEQ multiplex PCR, and TCRdb holds only the in-frame ones, with some missing. The sample shows about 38,000 clones, 70% to 85% of them seen only once. The sequencing used peripheral blood, collected from a patient treated with radiotherapy plus ipilimumab. These receptors were taken from a human donor with non-small cell lung cancer who had stable disease on radiotherapy plus ipilimumab. CDR3s include the opening cysteine and the closing phenylalanine or tryptophan. D genes are given only for firm matches. The size entry is marked missing in some rows and otherwise reads once, few, many or a size class.

abundance,v_gene,d_gene,j_gene,CDR3aa,CDR3nt
once,TRBV6-1,.,TRBJ2-7,CASSAPSTPTLSVQQYF,TGTGCCAGCAGTGCACCGTCAACTCCTACGCTATCCGTACAGCAGTACTTC
few,TRBV6-5,.,TRBJ1-4,CASSYNLDSNEKLFF,TGTGCCAGCAGTTACAATCTGGACAGTAATGAAAAACTGTTTTTT
few,TRBV6-6,.,TRBJ2-1,CASSELLYNEQFF,TGTGCCAGCAGCGAACTCCTCTACAATGAGCAGTTCTTC
.,TRBV15,TRBD1,TRBJ1-2,CATSRDWTGGDYGYTF,TGTGCCACCAGCAGAGATTGGACAGGGGGCGACTATGGCTACACCTTC
.,TRBV30,.,TRBJ1-4,CAWSPGDPSLFF,TGTGCCTGGAGTCCCGGGGACCCTTCACTGTTTTTT
.,TRBV6-5,.,TRBJ2-5,CASMRGPYETQYF,TGTGCCAGCATGAGAGGCCCGTATGAGACCCAGTACTTC
once,TRBV5-6,.,TRBJ1-1,CASNGGPAGTEAFF,TGTGCCAGCAACGGGGGCCCCGCGGGGACTGAAGCTTTCTTT
.,TRBV4-2,TRBD1,TRBJ2-1,CASSPGQGPGNEQFF,TGTGCCAGCAGCCCTGGACAGGGGCCAGGGAATGAGCAGTTCTTC
.,TRBV9,TRBD1,TRBJ1-1,CASSLGQGGTTEAFF,TGTGCCAGCAGCCTAGGACAGGGGGGGACCACTGAAGCTTTCTTT
once,TRBV6-5,TRBD2,TRBJ2-1,CASRRLAGANEQFF,TGTGCCAGCAGGCGACTAGCGGGGGCCAATGAGCAGTTCTTC
once,TRBV19,TRBD1,TRBJ2-3,CASTPQGRTDTQYF,TGTGCCAGCACACCACAGGGGAGAACAGATACGCAGTATTTT
.,TRBV6-1,.,TRBJ1-5,CASTRGPNQPQHF,TGTGCCAGCACCAGAGGGCCCAATCAGCCCCAGCATTTT
.,TRBV10-3,TRBD1,TRBJ2-2,CAISDRGLTGELFF,TGTGCCATCAGTGACAGGGGGCTCACCGGGGAGCTGTTTTTT
.,TRBV7-9,.,TRBJ1-5,CASSYMGDQPQHF,TGTGCCAGCAGCTATATGGGGGATCAGCCCCAGCATTTT
few,TRBV5-1,.,TRBJ1-1,CASSLAQGLSEAFF,TGCGCCAGCAGCTTGGCTCAGGGGCTGTCTGAAGCTTTCTTT
.,TRBV6-1,TRBD1,TRBJ1-1,CASIIRDRGGTEAFF,TGTGCCAGCATTATCCGGGACAGGGGGGGCACTGAAGCTTTCTTT
once,TRBV2,TRBD2,TRBJ2-3,CASNGGGGTDTQYF,TGTGCCAGCAATGGTGGCGGGGGTACAGATACGCAGTATTTT
.,TRBV10-3,.,TRBJ1-6,CAISDEQGNRSPLHF,TGTGCCATCAGTGACGAACAGGGAAATCGTTCACCCCTCCACTTT
.,TRBV20-1,.,TRBJ2-5,CSAPSGETQYF,TGCAGTGCACCAAGCGGAGAGACCCAGTACTTC
.,TRBV5-1,.,TRBJ1-6,CASSMQDFYNSPLHF,TGCGCCAGCAGCATGCAGGATTTTTATAATTCACCCCTCCACTTT
.,TRBV5-6,TRBD1,TRBJ1-1,CASSLNRGRSTEAFF,TGTGCCAGCAGCTTGAACAGGGGGAGGAGCACTGAAGCTTTCTTT
.,TRBV7-2,.,TRBJ2-4,CASSLELHKNIQYF,TGTGCCAGCAGCTTAGAACTACACAAAAACATTCAGTACTTC
once,TRBV9,TRBD1,TRBJ1-2,CASSTSGGAYGYTF,TGTGCCAGCAGCACCTCAGGGGGCGCGTATGGCTACACCTTC
.,TRBV28,TRBD1,TRBJ2-2,CASSSPSRGQGSGELFF,TGTGCCAGCAGTTCACCCAGCCGGGGACAGGGGAGCGGGGAGCTGTTTTTT
few,TRBV5-4,.,TRBJ1-3,CASSLAGAGNTIYF,TGTGCCAGCAGCTTGGCAGGGGCTGGAAACACCATATATTTT
once,TRBV19,.,TRBJ2-5,CASSSLGETQYF,TGTGCCAGTAGTTCACTAGGGGAGACCCAGTACTTC
.,TRBV9,TRBD1,TRBJ2-5,CASSGPQGLLGETQYF,TGTGCCAGCAGCGGCCCACAGGGGCTTCTCGGGGAGACCCAGTACTTC
.,TRBV28,.,TRBJ1-5,CASSQHTVGNQPQHF,TGTGCCAGCAGTCAGCACACCGTAGGCAATCAGCCCCAGCATTTT
.,TRBV10-3,TRBD1,TRBJ2-1,CAITRQGYYNEQFF,TGTGCCATCACCAGACAGGGTTACTACAATGAGCAGTTCTTC
.,TRBV6-5,.,TRBJ1-6,CASRIQGIESPLHF,TGTGCCAGCAGGATTCAGGGGATTGAATCACCCCTCCACTTT
.,TRBV5-8,TRBD1,TRBJ1-2,CASSPRTGGLLFNYGYTF,TGTGCCAGCAGCCCCCGGACAGGGGGCCTCCTATTTAACTATGGCTACACCTTC
.,TRBV5-6,TRBD1,TRBJ2-1,CASRRTGGEKQFF,TGTGCCAGCAGGAGGACAGGGGGCGAGAAGCAGTTCTTC
.,TRBV6-1,.,TRBJ1-1,CASSDKGPNTEAFF,TGTGCCAGCAGTGATAAGGGCCCGAACACTGAAGCTTTCTTT
.,TRBV7-3,.,TRBJ2-1,CASSLQGSGSSEQFF,TGTGCCAGCAGCTTACAGGGTTCGGGTTCAAGTGAGCAGTTCTTC
.,TRBV18,TRBD2,TRBJ2-5,CASSPERGEETQYF,TGTGCCAGCTCACCAGAGCGGGGGGAAGAGACCCAGTACTTC
.,TRBV12-5,.,TRBJ2-1,CASGPASYNEQFF,TGTGCTAGTGGTCCGGCCTCCTACAATGAGCAGTTCTTC
.,TRBV7-2,.,TRBJ2-7,CASSFNGYEQYF,TGTGCCAGCAGCTTCAACGGGTACGAGCAGTACTTC
few,TRBV10-3,TRBD1,TRBJ1-1,CAMGTGIEAFF,TGTGCCATGGGGACAGGGATTGAAGCTTTCTTT
.,TRBV6-1,.,TRBJ1-1,CASSGGFGNTEAFF,TGTGCCAGCAGTGGGGGCTTTGGGAACACTGAAGCTTTCTTT
.,TRBV10-3,.,TRBJ1-2,CAISTTQTNSYGYTF,TGTGCCATCAGTACCACGCAGACAAATTCCTATGGCTACACCTTC
.,TRBV7-9,.,TRBJ1-5,CASSSQGDQPQHF,TGTGCCAGCAGCTCCCAAGGGGACCAGCCCCAGCATTTT
few,TRBV11-3,.,TRBJ1-1,CASSFQANTEAFF,TGTGCCAGCAGCTTCCAGGCGAACACTGAAGCTTTCTTT